The 19 T cell receptor beta chains below come from one sample, sequenced in a study of resident and recirculating memory T cells in vitiligo. Here immunoSEQ multiplex PCR was the method, and the copy in TCRdb shows in-frame clones only, minus some. The table records roughly 80,000 clones, under 95% of them present only once. Sequencing was performed on blood. These receptors originate from a male donor with vitiligo.

The chain is built from TRBV5-1 and TRBJ2-3, with D tentatively TRBD1 (6 bases). The CDR3 runs to 16 residues. Germline values: CDR1 SGHRS, CDR2 YFSETQ. V lost 7 bases, J lost 4 bases, and 22 bases lay in between. This chain's CDR3 is CASAPRGTYGPDTQYF. The CDR3 DNA follows: TGCGCCAGCGCCCCCCGTGGGACATACGGCCCAGATACGCAGTATTTT. The full variable domain, completed using reference TRBV5-1 and TRBJ2-3, is KAGVTQTPRYLIKTRGQQVTLSCSPISGHRSVSWYQQTPGQGLQFLFEYFSETQRNKGNFPGRFSGRQFSNSRSEMNVSTLELGDSALYLCASAPRGTYGPDTQYFGPGTRLTVL.

This chain connects TRBV28 to TRBJ1-1, with D unclear. Germline CDR1 and CDR2: MDHEN and SYDVKM. This CDR3 is 17 amino acids long. The V end lost 4 bases, the J end lost 3 bases, and 21 bases lay between the germline ends. In DNA, the CDR3 is TGTGCCAGCAGTTCCACCCGCATCAACCAGAAGTACACTGAAGCTTTCTTT. Amino acids: CASSSTRINQKYTEAFF.

V gene TRBV10-3 combines with J gene TRBJ2-1; the match to TRBD2 covers 7 bases. Germline trimming cut 4 bases from V and 4 bases from J; bases unmatched to any gene: 4. Germline assignment: CDR1 ENHRY and CDR2 SYGVKD. CDR3 length: 14 residues. DNA for the CDR3: TGTGCCATCAGTGTGGCTAGCGGATACAATGAGCAGTTCTTC. It specifies CAISVASGYNEQFF.

The gene calls are TRBV28 and TRBJ1-4; TRBD1 might be the D (5 bases). This CDR3 is built from 13 residues. V was shortened by 5 bases and J by 8 bases, with 12 bases between the two germline ends. Per the germline V gene, CDR1 is MDHEN and CDR2 is SYDVKM. The CDR3 DNA follows: TGTGCCAGCAGTGGGGGGTCCACGGAAAAACTGTTTTTT. Protein sequence: CASSGGSTEKLFF.

The rearrangement links TRBV7-6 to TRBJ2-2; D remains unclear. The CDR3 has 13 residues. Germline values: CDR1 SGHVS, CDR2 FNYEAQ. Trimming pared 2 bases from V and 6 bases from J, leaving 7 bases between. This chain's CDR3 is CASSLNSAGELFF. The CDR3 coding sequence is TGTGCCAGCAGCTTAAATTCTGCCGGGGAGCTGTTTTTT.

This clone appeared a single time. V gene TRBV4-2 combines with J gene TRBJ1-5; no definite D call. The V end was cut by 0 bases, the J end by 7 bases, with 10 bases between. This CDR3 has 14 residues. CDR1 LGHNA and CDR2 YNFKEQ come from the germline V gene. The CDR3 is CASSQDSPGQPQHF. CDR3 DNA sequence: TGTGCCAGCAGCCAAGATTCCCCGGGACAGCCCCAGCATTTT.

This chain uses TRBV27 with TRBJ2-5; 7 nucleotides align to TRBD1. Germline CDR1 reads MNHEY; CDR2 reads SMNVEV (reference sequence). The CDR3 has 14 amino acids. The V segment lost 6 bases and the J segment 2 bases; nucleotides outside the gene matches: 6. CDR3 DNA sequence: TGTGCCAGCAGCCACCGGGACAGTCAAGAGACCCAGTACTTC. Protein sequence: CASSHRDSQETQYF.

A single count supports this clone. This CDR3 reads CASRGESGAGQPQHF. CDR3 DNA sequence: TGTGCCAGCAGGGGGGAGAGCGGCGCGGGGCAGCCCCAGCATTTT. The chain recombines TRBV6-6 with TRBJ1-5; D is possibly TRBD1 (5 bases). The CDR3 is 15 residues long. Trimming stripped 6 bases from V and 7 bases from J, with 19 bases between. CDR1 and CDR2 (germline): MNHNY, SVGAGI (reference sequence).

The genes are TRBV28 and TRBJ2-5; tentatively, D is TRBD2 (6 bases). The length of the CDR3 is 16 residues. V was pared by 5 bases and J by 1 base, with 17 bases between. The germline CDR1 and CDR2 sequences are MDHEN and SYDVKM. The CDR3 DNA is TGTGCCAGCAGTCCCAGACTAGGCCCGACCCAAGAGACCCAGTACTTC. Translating it yields CASSPRLGPTQETQYF.

V usage is TRBV4-3 and J usage is TRBJ1-3, with D perhaps TRBD1 (5 bases). This CDR3 comprises 15 residues. Trimming took 0 bases from V and 4 from J, leaving 10 bases between them. Germline CDR1 is LGHNA and CDR2 is YSLEER. This CDR3 reads CASSQDGGTGNTIYF. In DNA, the CDR3 is TGCGCCAGCAGCCAAGACGGGGGGACGGGAAACACCATATATTTT.

This clone was seen more than once but under ten times. The rearrangement joins TRBV6-1 to TRBJ2-2; D uncertain. CDR1 is MNHNS, CDR2 SASEGT, per germline. V was clipped by 6 bases and J by 8 bases, with 10 bases between them. The CDR3 consists of 12 residues. The CDR3 loop is CASSPTRGELFF. The DNA for the CDR3 is TGTGCCAGCAGCCCGACTCGAGGGGAGCTGTTTTTT.

The V gene is TRBV4-1, the J gene TRBJ1-5; D might be TRBD1 (5 bases). V was clipped by 3 bases and J by 0 bases, with 12 bases between them. The CDR3 is made up of 16 amino acids. Looked up from germline, CDR1 is MGHRA and CDR2 is YSYEKL. This CDR3 reads CASSQPTAYSNQPQHF. The CDR3 region has the DNA TGCGCCAGCAGCCAGCCGACAGCCTATAGCAATCAGCCCCAGCATTTT.

The table lists this clone with a count of one. V usage is TRBV27 and J usage is TRBJ2-7, with 11 bases aligning to TRBD1. CDR3 size: 14 residues. The germline V gene encodes CDR1 MNHEY and CDR2 SMNVEV (reference sequence). With 4 bases clipped from V and 5 bases from J, the junction kept 4 bases outside the gene matches. CDR3 residues: CASSSPGQGDEQYF. In DNA form, the CDR3 reads TGTGCCAGCAGTTCTCCGGGACAGGGGGACGAGCAGTACTTC.

V and J are TRBV9 and TRBJ2-2, with 14 bases that match TRBD2. Per the germline V gene, CDR1 is SGDLS and CDR2 is YYNGEE. Germline trimming cut 4 bases from V and 5 bases from J; bases unmatched to any gene: 7. There are 17 residues in the CDR3. The DNA of the CDR3 is TGTGCCAGCAGCTTAAGGGGACTAGCGGGAGCTACCGGGGAGCTGTTTTTT. Protein product: CASSLRGLAGATGELFF.

The chain combines TRBV12-5 with TRBJ2-2; 10 bases align to TRBD2. Unmatched junction bases numbered 3, after V lost 5 bases and J lost 3 bases. Germline assignment: CDR1 LGHNT and CDR2 FRNRAP. This CDR3 has 15 amino acids. The CDR3 DNA is TGTGCTAGTGGTCTTGGACTAGCGGACACCGGGGAGCTGTTTTTT. Its protein product is CASGLGLADTGELFF.

The genes are TRBV19 and TRBJ2-1; 12 bases agree with TRBD2. Trimming removed 6 bases from V and 0 bases from J; junction bases left unmatched: 12. Germline assignment: CDR1 LNHDA and CDR2 SQIVND (reference sequence). This CDR3 comprises 19 residues. CDR3 sequence: CASRYDTTSGGRSYNEQFF. CDR3 bases: TGTGCCAGTAGGTACGACACGACTAGCGGGGGCCGCTCCTACAATGAGCAGTTCTTC.

This CDR3 is CASRTGQRDTEAFF. CDR3 coding DNA: TGTGCCAGCAGGACGGGACAACGGGATACTGAAGCTTTCTTT. The chain joins TRBV6-4 to TRBJ1-1, with D possibly being TRBD1 (6 bases). Germline assignment: CDR1 MRHNA and CDR2 SNTAGT. The CDR3 has 14 residues. V dropped 6 bases and J dropped 5 bases, with 16 bases sitting between them.

This clone was detected only once. This chain connects TRBV6-1 to TRBJ1-4; 7 positions match TRBD1. The V and J ends lost 10 bases and 4 bases, in that order; junction bases with no gene match: 9. This CDR3 region has 14 residues. CDR1 is MNHNS, CDR2 SASEGT, per germline. CDR3 sequence reads: CATVDRELNEKLFF. DNA of the CDR3: TGTGCCACAGTTGACAGGGAACTTAATGAAAAACTGTTTTTT.

The rearrangement joins TRBV7-3 to TRBJ2-1; D might be TRBD1 (5 bases). CDR1 is SGHTA, CDR2 FQGTGA, per germline. The CDR3 contains 15 residues. Trimming removed 5 bases from V and 0 bases from J, with 11 bases in between. The CDR3: CASSPDTPSYNEQFF. The CDR3 coding sequence is TGTGCCAGCAGCCCGGACACTCCCTCCTACAATGAGCAGTTCTTC.